One sample yielded the 6 T cell receptor beta chains listed below, sequenced in a study of immune evolution from preneoplasia to lung adenocarcinoma. TCRdb's table, derived via immunoSEQ multiplex PCR, lists solely in-frame clones and lacks some. This sample has under 3,000 clones, with 75% to 85% found just once. The sample was FFPE atypical adenomatous hyperplasia tissue from the lung. Subset described: atypical adenomatous hyperplasia (AAH), lung preneoplasia. Receptor source: a person aged 65-85 years with lung adenocarcinoma.

The chain recombines TRBV5-6 with TRBJ2-3; D gene unclear. Looked up from germline, CDR1 is SGHDT and CDR2 is YYEEEE. The CDR3 covers 14 residues. Trimming shortened V by 3 bases and J by 1 base, and 9 bases separated the two germline ends. The CDR3 protein is CASSYTGGTDTQYF. CDR3 bases: TGTGCCAGCAGCTACACCGGTGGCACAGATACGCAGTATTTT.

The chain has TRBV7-6 and TRBJ1-4; D not certain. The CDR3 extends over 14 amino acids. Germline lookup yields CDR1 SGHVS and CDR2 FNYEAQ. V was shortened by 5 bases and J by 4 bases, with 11 bases between the two germline ends. As DNA, the CDR3 is TGTGCCAGCAGCCAAGAAGGAATTAATGAAAAACTGTTTTTT. It specifies CASSQEGINEKLFF.

The V gene is TRBV28, the J gene TRBJ2-2, with D possibly TRBD2 on 6 matching bases. The V end was cut by 6 bases, the J end by 4 bases, with 18 bases between. There are 16 residues in the CDR3. Germline V gene sequence: CDR1 MDHEN, CDR2 SYDVKM. This chain's CDR3 is CASSLLGGSGTGELFF. In DNA form, the CDR3 reads TGTGCCAGCAGCCTCCTTGGGGGGAGTGGCACCGGGGAGCTGTTTTTT.

The chain joins TRBV5-6 to TRBJ1-5, with TRBD1 identical over 12 bases. With 1 base clipped from V and 5 bases from J, the junction kept 7 bases outside the gene matches. The CDR3 sequence is 17 residues long. Germline loops: CDR1 SGHDT, CDR2 YYEEEE. In nucleotides, the CDR3 is TGTGCCAGCAGCTTGACCGGGACAGGGGGCGAGGATCAGCCCCAGCATTTT. Its protein is CASSLTGTGGEDQPQHF. The whole variable domain, filled in from reference TRBV5-6 and TRBJ1-5, reads DAGVTQSPTHLIKTRGQQVTLRCSPKSGHDTVSWYQQALGQGPQFIFQYYEEEERQRGNFPDRFSGHQFPNYSSELNVNALLLGDSALYLCASSLTGTGGEDQPQHFGDGTRLSIL.

The chain links TRBV5-1 to TRBJ1-1; D might be TRBD1 (6 bases). This CDR3 has 12 amino acids. Germline values: CDR1 SGHRS, CDR2 YFSETQ. V was pared by 3 bases and J by 7 bases, with 10 bases between. DNA for the CDR3: TGCGCCAGCAGCTGGAGGGGGGGTGAAGCTTTCTTT. Translating gives CASSWRGGEAFF.

This clone was recorded only once. The gene calls are TRBV7-3 and TRBJ2-1; a possible D gene is TRBD2 (7 bases). This CDR3 has 17 residues. Trimming took 2 bases from V and 1 from J, leaving 15 bases between them. Germline CDR1 SGHTA, CDR2 FQGTGA. The CDR3 reads CASSLSLGGGSYNEQFF. DNA for the CDR3: TGTGCCAGCAGCTTATCGTTAGGGGGAGGGTCCTACAATGAGCAGTTCTTC.